A selection of T cell receptor beta chains follows, all from one sample in a study of T cells expressing NK-cell markers. TCRdb reprocessed the 5' RACE reads, keeping one entry per CDR3 protein, no DNA. This sample's clone table lists 450,000 to 600,000 distinct CDR3 sequences. The sequenced material came from blood T cells: a sorted CD56 or NKG2C T cell subset, CD4+ or CD8+ T cells, or bulk PBMC T cells (not recorded which). The receptors were gathered from a man between 18 and 35 years old in good health. CDR3s include the opening cysteine and the closing phenylalanine or tryptophan.

j_call	v_call	cdr3_aa
TRBJ2-3	TRBV25-1	CASSDWDKDTQYF
TRBJ1-6	TRBV6-4	CASSNGVPWDRGRNSPLHF
TRBJ2-5	TRBV12-3/TRBV12-4	CASRGLGLAGKETQYF
TRBJ2-1	TRBV5-1	CASSLLAESTNEQFF
TRBJ2-4	TRBV12-3/TRBV12-4	CASSPSGQLAKNIQYF
TRBJ2-1	TRBV12-3/TRBV12-4	CASSTFLVSSSYNEQFF
TRBJ2-5	TRBV7-8	CASSLRGRIETQYF
TRBJ2-1	TRBV6-2/TRBV6-3	CASSYRPGSSEQFF
TRBJ1-3	TRBV19	CASSSGQGANTIYF
TRBJ2-5	TRBV5-1	CASRGIRGSETQYF
TRBJ2-1	TRBV10-3	CAISPNDRESYNEQFF
TRBJ2-7	TRBV12-3/TRBV12-4	CASSMAGAREQYF
TRBJ2-7	TRBV6-1	CASSRGNSYEQYF
TRBJ2-3	TRBV15	CATSRGTSAGSDTQYF
TRBJ2-3	TRBV6-1	CASSAWDEFTDTQYF
TRBJ2-1	TRBV20-1	CSAVGADLGAAYNEQFF
TRBJ1-6	TRBV6-1	CASRDKSSYNSPLHF
TRBJ2-3	TRBV12-3/TRBV12-4	CASRSSGSGRDTQYF
TRBJ2-7	TRBV20-1	CSAPAGGNADYEQYF
TRBJ2-1	TRBV6-2/TRBV6-3	CATQGQREGRFEQFF
TRBJ1-1	TRBV20-1	CGNGENTEAFF
TRBJ1-1	TRBV30	CAWTRMSIMNTEAFF
TRBJ2-1	TRBV28	CASSLSGHEQFF
TRBJ2-1	TRBV7-9	CASRPRTDSSNEQFF
TRBJ2-5	TRBV25-1	CASSESLAGGETQYF
TRBJ1-5	TRBV24-1	CATSDSGQINQPQHF
TRBJ2-3	TRBV20-1	CSAYREGDTDTQYF
TRBJ2-7	TRBV7-9	CASTAGTPFEQYF
TRBJ2-5	TRBV20-1	CSAVTSGSFETQYF
TRBJ2-5	TRBV20-1	CSAAHGQGGLLTQYF
TRBJ2-5	TRBV6-2/TRBV6-3	CASSEGYEETQYF
TRBJ1-1	TRBV20-1	CSAKHNPEAFF
TRBJ2-7	TRBV11-2	CASSFVLPGPMTYEQYF
TRBJ2-4	TRBV28	CASSPGLGGAKNIQYF
TRBJ2-2	TRBV28	CASSLSRPGELFF
TRBJ1-1	TRBV3-1	CASTGYTEAFF
TRBJ1-4	TRBV27	CASSHHWDIRNEKLFF
TRBJ2-1	TRBV24-1	CATSGSGVAGANEQFF
TRBJ2-5	TRBV15	CATSRDRRSKETQYF
TRBJ2-7	TRBV25-1	CASSVTGEQYF
TRBJ2-3	TRBV4-2	CASSQDSGDDTQYF
TRBJ2-7	TRBV7-2	CASSLVLIPFDYEQYF
TRBJ2-7	TRBV29-1	CSVGPRSYEQYF
TRBJ2-7	TRBV6-1	CAGGQGGEQYF
TRBJ2-5	TRBV25-1	CASRVHGEETQYF
TRBJ2-7	TRBV7-9	CASSLALRGGEEYF
TRBJ1-4	TRBV28	CASSPPYRLGGREKLFF
TRBJ2-5	TRBV4-2	CASSPAWGAGETQYF
TRBJ2-2	TRBV19	CATRGDGPMTGELFF
TRBJ2-7	TRBV11-1	CASSNRDWTAEQYF
TRBJ1-2	TRBV7-9	CASSLVQGRGYTF